These 25 T cell receptor beta chains were all obtained from the same sample, sequenced in a study of cytomegalovirus exposure and HLA in healthy donors. 60 Vbeta and 13 Jbeta primers were used in PCR. TCRdb keeps only in-frame clones here, not all; method: immunoSEQ multiplex PCR. The data contain just under 250,000 clones, roughly 82% of them singletons. Sequenced material: PBMCs. All receptors come from a woman aged 40 to 55 in good health and CMV-seropositive.

V gene TRBV7-3 combines with J gene TRBJ2-1; TRBD2 matches at 9 bases. The V gene end was trimmed by 5 bases and the J gene end by 7 bases; junction bases not matched to a gene: 6. This CDR3 spans 14 amino acids. Germline V lookup: CDR1 SGHTA, CDR2 FQGTGA. The CDR3 DNA sequence: TGTGCCAGCAGCCCGTTAGCGGGGGCGAATGAGCAGTTCTTC. It codes for CASSPLAGANEQFF.

The chain employs TRBV30 and TRBJ2-1; possible D gene TRBD2, 5 bases. V was trimmed by 2 bases and J by 2 bases, leaving 13 bases between them. The CDR3 has 15 residues. CDR1 and CDR2 (germline): GTSNPN, SVGIG (reference sequence). For the CDR3, the DNA is TGTGCCTGGAGTTTTCGAGGGCGGCCCTACAATGAGCAGTTCTTC. Its translation: CAWSFRGRPYNEQFF.

V is TRBV30 and J is TRBJ2-3, with D maybe TRBD2 (6 bases). V gave up 8 bases and J gave up 1 base, with 16 bases separating them. This CDR3 is 14 amino acids long. Looked up from germline, CDR1 is GTSNPN and CDR2 is SVGIG (reference sequence). The CDR3 region has the DNA TGTGCCGGAAGGGTGGAGGGCGGCACAGATACGCAGTATTTT. This gives the protein CAGRVEGGTDTQYF.

This chain joins TRBV11-1 and TRBJ2-3; D call uncertain. The V end was cut by 1 base, the J end by 7 bases, with 6 bases between. This CDR3 has 12 amino acids. Germline assignment: CDR1 SGHAT and CDR2 FQDESV (reference sequence). CDR3 sequence reads: CASSLVLYTQYF. CDR3 nucleotides: TGTGCCAGCAGCTTAGTTCTATATACGCAGTATTTT.

To note about this clone: Relative to the germline gene, one junction end is altered; a read error may explain this. The V call is TRBV4-3, the J call TRBJ1-1, with 7 bases identical to TRBD1. Germline V gene data show CDR1 as LGHNA and CDR2 as YSLEER. CDR3 length equals 14 residues. The CDR3 nucleotides are TGCGCCAGCAGCCAACCGCTTTCCGGGACAGCCCTTTTCTTC. This gives the protein CASSQPLSGTALFF.

This chain uses TRBV2 with TRBJ2-1; D ambiguous. V dropped 4 bases and J dropped 0 bases, with 10 bases sitting between them. The germline V gene has CDR1 SNHLY and CDR2 FYNNEI. The CDR3 has 15 amino acids. The chain's CDR3 is CASSGGSSSYNEQFF. The CDR3 DNA follows: TGTGCCAGCAGTGGAGGCTCGAGCTCCTACAATGAGCAGTTCTTC.

This clone was counted a few times. CDR3 coding DNA: TGTGCCAGCAGCTTAGTGGGCATCGCTAACTATGGCTACACCTTC. It specifies CASSLVGIANYGYTF. The chain carries TRBV13 and TRBJ1-2; D is unclear. Trimming stripped 1 base from V and 0 bases from J, with 9 bases between. The CDR3 has 15 amino acids. Germline values: CDR1 PRHDT, CDR2 FYEKMQ (reference sequence). Based on the CDR3 plus reference TRBV13 and TRBJ1-2, the full variable domain is AAGVIQSPRHLIKEKRETATLKCYPIPRHDTVYWYQQGPGQDPQFLISFYEKMQSDKGSIPDRFSAQQFSDYHSELNMSSLELGDSALYFCASSLVGIANYGYTFGSGTRLTVV.

The J gene is TRBJ2-1, the V gene TRBV19; 10 bases are shared with TRBD2. Germline CDR1 reads LNHDA; CDR2 reads SQIVND (reference sequence). J gave up 1 base and V 7 bases, and 10 bases lay outside the gene matches. The CDR3 is 17 amino acids. For the CDR3, the DNA is TGTGCCAGTACCCGTGGGGCTAGCGGGAGTTCCTACAATGAGCAGTTCTTC. Its protein product is CASTRGASGSSYNEQFF.

This clone was found once. CDR3 residues: CAWSYGGGAYEQYF. CDR3 nucleotide sequence: TGTGCCTGGAGTTATGGCGGGGGCGCCTACGAGCAGTACTTC. The chain recombines TRBV30 with TRBJ2-7; maybe TRBD2 (7 bases). V was shortened by 2 bases and J by 2 bases, with 13 bases between the two germline ends. The V gene's germline CDR1 is GTSNPN and CDR2 SVGIG (reference sequence). The CDR3 sequence is 14 residues long.

V usage is TRBV5-1 and J usage is TRBJ1-2, with D hard to call. V lost 1 base and J lost 3, with 10 bases in between. The CDR3 totals 14 residues. The V gene's germline CDR1 is SGHRS and CDR2 YFSETQ. DNA of the CDR3: TGCGCCAGCAGCTTGAAGGGAGGTGACTATGGCTACACCTTC. Amino acid sequence: CASSLKGGDYGYTF. Supplemented by reference TRBV5-1 and TRBJ1-2, the full variable domain reads KAGVTQTPRYLIKTRGQQVTLSCSPISGHRSVSWYQQTPGQGLQFLFEYFSETQRNKGNFPGRFSGRQFSNSRSEMNVSTLELGDSALYLCASSLKGGDYGYTFGSGTRLTVV.

This clone was found a few times. The chain has TRBV7-9 and TRBJ2-3; 11 bases are shared with TRBD2. Trimming cost V 5 bases and J 5 bases; bases outside gene matches: 6. CDR3 size: 15 residues. Germline V lookup: CDR1 SEHNR, CDR2 FQNEAQ (reference sequence). The CDR3 protein is CASSISGGAEDTQYF. Written as DNA, the CDR3 is TGTGCCAGCAGCATTAGCGGGGGGGCGGAAGATACGCAGTATTTT.

The chain uses TRBV25-1 and TRBJ2-7; TRBD2 agrees at 9 bases. CDR1 is MGHDK and CDR2 is SYGVNS in the germline V gene. The CDR3 has 15 residues. After removal of 5 bases from V and 2 bases from J, the junction contained 7 bases not matched to a gene. The CDR3 region is CASSPPLAGPYEQYF. CDR3 bases: TGTGCCAGCAGTCCTCCCCTAGCGGGGCCCTACGAGCAGTACTTC.

The chain carries TRBV7-7 and TRBJ2-5; D call uncertain. In germline, CDR1 is SSHAT, CDR2 FNYEAQ (reference sequence). This CDR3 is 14 amino acids long. V dropped 0 bases and J dropped 3 bases, with 8 bases sitting between them. CDR3 DNA: TGTGCCAGCAGCTTAGCGGGTCTAGAAGAGACCCAGTACTTC. Its protein product is CASSLAGLEETQYF.

The rearrangement links TRBV6-5 to TRBJ2-2; D not resolved. V lost 5 bases to trimming and J lost 6 bases, with 10 bases between them. Germline CDR1 and CDR2: MNHEY and SVGAGI. The CDR3 consists of 13 residues. CDR3 sequence: CASSRDTPGELFF. The CDR3 DNA reads TGTGCCAGCAGTCGAGACACCCCCGGGGAGCTGTTTTTT.

V and J are TRBV7-8 and TRBJ1-2; 7 nucleotides match TRBD1. After removal of 5 bases from V and 0 bases from J, the junction contained 6 bases not matched to a gene. The CDR3 spans 15 residues. Germline CDR1 SGHVS, CDR2 FQNEAQ. DNA for the CDR3: TGTGCCAGCAGCGTAGACAGGGTTACTAACTATGGCTACACCTTC. Amino acid sequence: CASSVDRVTNYGYTF.

V and J are TRBV7-9 and TRBJ1-4; possibly TRBD1 for D (6 bases). The CDR3 is 15 residues long. V was shortened by 5 bases and J by 4 bases, with 14 bases between the two germline ends. From germline, CDR1 is SEHNR and CDR2 FQNEAQ (reference sequence). The CDR3 DNA reads TGTGCCAGCAGCCAATCCCGGACAGATAATGAAAAACTGTTTTTT. It is translated as CASSQSRTDNEKLFF.

V is TRBV19 and J is TRBJ2-7; TRBD2 might be the D (7 bases). The CDR3 consists of 15 residues. Trimming left V 6 bases short and J 4 bases short, with 19 bases between. From germline, CDR1 is LNHDA and CDR2 SQIVND (reference sequence). The CDR3 loop is CASSPGGGSYYEQYF. The CDR3 DNA reads TGTGCCAGTAGCCCGGGGGGCGGGAGTTATTACGAGCAGTACTTC.

The chain combines TRBV2 with TRBJ1-5; 7 positions match TRBD1. The germline gives CDR1 SNHLY, CDR2 FYNNEI. Germline trimming cut 7 bases from V and 5 bases from J; bases unmatched to any gene: 5. The CDR3 has 13 residues. The chain's CDR3 is CASKRGQDQPQHF. CDR3 coding DNA: TGTGCCAGCAAACGTGGACAGGATCAGCCCCAGCATTTT.

The J gene is TRBJ2-2, the V gene TRBV11-2; D ambiguous. The V gene lost 0 bases and the J gene lost 4 bases, with 15 bases spanning the gap. CDR3 length: 17 amino acids. The germline V gene has CDR1 SGHAT and CDR2 FQNNGV. CDR3 loop: CASSLDLGDSFTGELFF. Here the CDR3 DNA reads TGTGCCAGCAGCTTAGATTTAGGAGACTCCTTCACCGGGGAGCTGTTTTTT.

The rearrangement links TRBV30 to TRBJ1-4; D is undetermined. V was trimmed by 6 bases and J by 7 bases, leaving 18 bases between them. The germline CDR1 and CDR2 sequences are GTSNPN and SVGIG (reference sequence). The CDR3 is made up of 14 amino acids. The CDR3, as DNA: TGTGCCTGCGGGGTTTCGACTGTTTTTGAAAAACTGTTTTTT. Translated, it gives CACGVSTVFEKLFF.

The chain combines TRBV19 with TRBJ1-5, with 10 nucleotides matching TRBD1. The V gene end was trimmed by 5 bases and the J gene end by 11 bases; junction bases not matched to a gene: 12. In germline, CDR1 is LNHDA, CDR2 SQIVND (reference sequence). This CDR3 spans 15 amino acids. CDR3 in DNA: TGTGCCAGTAGTCCTCGGGACAGGGGAGATCGGACCCAGCATTTT. Translated, it gives CASSPRDRGDRTQHF. The full variable domain, in which reference TRBV19 and TRBJ1-5 provide the parts outside the CDR3, is DGGITQSPKYLFRKEGQNVTLSCEQNLNHDAMYWYRQDPGQGLRLIYYSQIVNDFQKGDIAEGYSVSREKKESFPLTVTSAQKNPTAFYLCASSPRDRGDRTQHFGDGTRLSIL.

The chain joins TRBV28 to TRBJ1-5; perhaps TRBD1 as D (6 bases). V lost 7 bases to trimming and J lost 3 bases, with 16 bases between them. The CDR3 has 15 residues. Germline V gene lookup returns CDR1 MDHEN and CDR2 SYDVKM. As DNA, the CDR3 is TGTGCCAGCATGGGGGCAGGGATCTTCAATCAGCCCCAGCATTTT. Translation gives CASMGAGIFNQPQHF.

V and J are TRBV30 and TRBJ2-6, with D maybe TRBD2 (6 bases). V was cut by 3 bases and J by 1 base, with 13 bases left in between. The CDR3 has 16 amino acids. Germline CDR1 and CDR2: GTSNPN and SVGIG (reference sequence). The chain's CDR3 is CAWRGLIVSGANVLTF. The CDR3 nucleotides are TGTGCCTGGAGGGGACTGATTGTTTCTGGGGCCAACGTCCTGACTTTC.

This clone has just one count. This rearrangement joins TRBV10-3 to TRBJ1-5; TRBD1 aligns across 7 bases. This CDR3 is built from 15 residues. After removal of 4 bases from V and 3 bases from J, the junction contained 6 bases not matched to a gene. Germline CDR1 and CDR2: ENHRY and SYGVKD. The CDR3 sequence is CAISGQGIDNQPQHF. The CDR3 nucleotides are TGTGCCATCAGTGGACAGGGAATTGACAATCAGCCCCAGCATTTT.

The CDR3 DNA sequence: TGTGCCAGCAGCCCAGGGACAGGATCCTACGAGCAGTACTTC. This gives the protein CASSPGTGSYEQYF. This chain connects TRBV7-9 to TRBJ2-7; TRBD1 matches 8 bases. V was clipped by 5 bases and J by 1 base; unmatched bases: 4. Per the germline V gene, CDR1 is SEHNR and CDR2 is FQNEAQ (reference sequence). The CDR3 runs to 14 residues.